A single sample gave rise to the 30 T cell receptor beta chains below, sequenced in a study of cytomegalovirus exposure and HLA in healthy donors. The study ran its PCR with 60 Vbeta and 13 Jbeta primers. The repertoire was sequenced with immunoSEQ multiplex PCR; TCRdb's copy has only in-frame clones and lacks some. The sample records fewer than 150,000 clones, 70% to 85% being singletons. The sample was PBMCs. These receptors all stem from a man aged 35 to 55 in good health and CMV-seropositive.

This rearrangement joins TRBV7-8 to TRBJ2-5; 11 bases line up with TRBD2. The V gene end was trimmed by 7 bases and the J gene end by 4 bases; junction bases not matched to a gene: 11. Germline lookup yields CDR1 SGHVS and CDR2 FQNEAQ. The CDR3 has 16 residues. The CDR3 reads CASTRSTSGRGETQYF. For the CDR3, the DNA is TGTGCCAGCACCAGGTCTACTAGCGGGAGAGGAGAGACCCAGTACTTC.

The chain carries TRBV5-4 and TRBJ1-1, with D perhaps matching TRBD1 (5 bases). The V end lost 4 bases, the J end lost 0 bases, and 10 bases lay between the germline ends. Germline-derived CDR1 and CDR2 are SGHNT and YYREEE (reference sequence). The CDR3 extends over 14 amino acids. CDR3 sequence reads: CASSASTVNTEAFF. CDR3 nucleotides: TGTGCCAGCAGCGCGTCGACAGTGAACACTGAAGCTTTCTTT.

The rearrangement joins TRBV7-2 to TRBJ2-5; D unresolved. V was clipped by 6 bases and J by 5 bases, with 13 bases between them. The CDR3 totals 13 residues. The germline CDR1 and CDR2 sequences are SGHTA and FQGNSA. The CDR3 reads CASSRGETETQYF. The CDR3 coding sequence is TGTGCCAGCAGTCGCGGAGAGACGGAGACCCAGTACTTC.

CDR3 nucleotides: TGTGCCAGCAGCCTTAGCGGGGGGGCCTCCTACAATGAGCAGTTCTTC. This sequence encodes CASSLSGGASYNEQFF. V is TRBV9 and J is TRBJ2-1; 11 bases are a match to TRBD2. V was clipped by 4 bases and J by 0 bases; unmatched bases: 3. This CDR3 comprises 16 residues. CDR1 is SGDLS and CDR2 is YYNGEE in the germline V gene.

V is TRBV14 and J is TRBJ1-2; the D gene is possibly TRBD1 (5 bases). CDR3 length equals 16 residues. Germline V gene sequence: CDR1 SGHDN, CDR2 FVKESK. The ends were cut back, 3 bases at V and 0 bases at J, with 14 bases in the middle. CDR3 in DNA: TGTGCCAGCAGCCATTTTCACGGGACTTCTAACTATGGCTACACCTTC. Protein sequence: CASSHFHGTSNYGYTF.

The chain uses TRBV4-3 and TRBJ2-1; the D gene is possibly TRBD1 (6 bases). The CDR3 has 15 amino acids. The germline V gene encodes CDR1 LGHNA and CDR2 YSLEER. Trimming took 5 bases from V and 2 from J, leaving 13 bases between them. The CDR3 DNA follows: TGCGCCAGCAGCGCCCACAGGGACCCCTACAATGAGCAGTTCTTC. Translating gives CASSAHRDPYNEQFF.

The V gene is TRBV13, the J gene TRBJ1-5; D is possibly TRBD1 (5 bases). The CDR3 totals 15 residues. The V end lost 4 bases, the J end lost 2 bases, and 12 bases lay between the germline ends. Per the germline V gene, CDR1 is PRHDT and CDR2 is FYEKMQ (reference sequence). The CDR3 loop reads CASSSGGTGNQPQHF. DNA for the CDR3: TGTGCCAGCAGCTCCGGGGGGACGGGCAATCAGCCCCAGCATTTT.

The V and J genes are TRBV7-6 and TRBJ2-6; tentative D call: TRBD1 (6 bases). The germline gives CDR1 SGHVS, CDR2 FNYEAQ. Trimming pared 5 bases from V and 4 bases from J, leaving 18 bases between. This CDR3 has 17 residues. The CDR3 is CASSPPTGILGANVLTF. Here the CDR3 DNA reads TGTGCCAGCAGCCCCCCGACAGGCATACTCGGGGCCAACGTCCTGACTTTC.

The chain links TRBV2 to TRBJ2-7; TRBD2 matches 7 bases. The CDR3 spans 15 residues. Germline CDR1 and CDR2: SNHLY and FYNNEI. V lost 6 bases to trimming and J lost 5 bases; unmatched junction nucleotides: 13. DNA for the CDR3: TGTGCCAGCAGAGCCGGGACTAATACAATCCACGAGCAGTACTTC. This translates into CASRAGTNTIHEQYF.

This chain joins TRBV6-1 and TRBJ2-5; a weak D match, TRBD2 (6 bases). Near its end, the DNA agrees better with TRBJ2-7, so the J call may be wrong. The CDR3 spans 14 residues. CDR1 is MNHNS, CDR2 SASEGT, per germline. As DNA, the CDR3 is TGTGCCAGCAGGTTGGCTAGCGCCTCCTACGAGCAGTACTTC. Translation gives CASRLASASYEQYF.

The CDR3 bases are TGTGCCAGCAGCTGGGATCCAGGGGACGATGAGCAGTTCTTC. It specifies CASSWDPGDDEQFF. The chain joins TRBV7-8 to TRBJ2-1, with D possibly TRBD1 on 6 matching bases. Germline CDR1 and CDR2: SGHVS and FQNEAQ. Trimming removed 4 bases at V and 8 bases at J, with 15 bases between. This CDR3 has 14 residues.

The chain uses TRBV25-1 and TRBJ2-3; weak D call: TRBD1 (6 bases). Trimming took 2 bases from V and 2 from J, leaving 11 bases between them. CDR3 length: 15 amino acids. Germline V gives CDR1 MGHDK, CDR2 SYGVNS. The CDR3 coding sequence is TGTGCCAGCAGTGAACAGGGGATAACCACAGATACGCAGTATTTT. Amino acid sequence: CASSEQGITTDTQYF.

The chain recombines TRBV6-1 with TRBJ1-2; perhaps TRBD1 as D (5 bases). This CDR3 has 15 amino acids. Trimming stripped 0 bases from V and 3 bases from J, with 11 bases between. Germline CDR1 and CDR2: MNHNS and SASEGT. Here the CDR3 DNA reads TGTGCCAGCAGTGAAGCTCCAGGGTATGACTATGGCTACACCTTC. It encodes CASSEAPGYDYGYTF.

CDR3 loop: CASVTEAGASTGELFF. CDR3 DNA sequence: TGTGCCAGTGTGACGGAAGCGGGGGCCTCAACCGGGGAGCTGTTTTTT. The chain couples TRBV5-5 to TRBJ2-2; 8 nucleotides align to TRBD2. The V gene's germline CDR1 is SGHKS and CDR2 YYEKEE (reference sequence). The junction had 14 bases not matched to a gene; V was cut back by 8 bases and J by 5 bases. The CDR3 spans 16 residues.

V usage is TRBV2 and J usage is TRBJ2-7; possibly TRBD1 for D (6 bases). Trimming removed 7 bases at V and 4 bases at J, with 11 bases between. The CDR3 totals 12 residues. Germline V gene data show CDR1 as SNHLY and CDR2 as FYNNEI. As DNA, the CDR3 is TGTGCCAGCACGGACAGAGAATACGAGCAGTACTTC. Its translation is CASTDREYEQYF.

This clone has a handful of counts. CDR3: CASREGEGQPQHF. As DNA, the CDR3 is TGCGCCAGCAGAGAAGGGGAAGGTCAGCCCCAGCATTTT. The chain recombines TRBV5-1 with TRBJ1-5; D may be TRBD1 (5 bases). Germline loops: CDR1 SGHRS, CDR2 YFSETQ. V was cut by 5 bases and J by 6 bases, with 12 bases left in between. This CDR3 spans 13 amino acids.

As DNA, the CDR3 is TGTGCCAGCAGCCTGCCGGGACAGGGGAGAAACACCATATATTTT. Its protein product is CASSLPGQGRNTIYF. This chain uses TRBV7-2 with TRBJ1-3; TRBD1 matches at 10 bases. From germline, CDR1 is SGHTA and CDR2 FQGNSA. V dropped 5 bases and J dropped 5; count of bases not matched to a gene: 6. The CDR3 sequence is 15 residues long.

This clone was recorded once. V and J are TRBV27 and TRBJ2-5; D is unclear. There are 15 residues in the CDR3. Trimming took off 5 bases at V and 3 bases at J, with 16 bases between the two ends. Germline V gives CDR1 MNHEY, CDR2 SMNVEV (reference sequence). In DNA form, the CDR3 reads TGTGCCAGCAGTAAAAAAGAGGTCGGCAAAGAGACCCAGTACTTC. Residues: CASSKKEVGKETQYF.

This clone came up a few times. The gene calls are TRBV7-2 and TRBJ2-1, with TRBD1 matching over 7 bases. From germline, CDR1 is SGHTA and CDR2 FQGNSA. The CDR3 consists of 15 residues. The V segment lost 8 bases and the J segment 3 bases; nucleotides outside the gene matches: 10. For the CDR3, the DNA is TGTGCCAGCTCCTCCCAAGGGGGCGGCTACAATGAGCAGTTCTTC. It yields the protein CASSSQGGGYNEQFF.

V gene TRBV7-2 combines with J gene TRBJ2-7; D perhaps matches TRBD1 (5 bases). Between the trimmed V and J ends, which lost 1 base and 5 bases, there was a span of 12 bases. This CDR3 comprises 14 residues. Germline loops: CDR1 SGHTA, CDR2 FQGNSA. CDR3 in DNA: TGTGCCAGCAGCTTAGTTTCCAGGGTCAACGAGCAGTACTTC. Its translation: CASSLVSRVNEQYF.

There are a few counts of this clone. The chain recombines TRBV10-3 with TRBJ2-7, with D possibly being TRBD2 (5 bases). With 9 bases removed from V and 6 bases from J, the gap between germline ends came to 15 bases. Germline assignment: CDR1 ENHRY and CDR2 SYGVKD. The CDR3 runs to 12 residues. The CDR3 reads CAIGGVVGEQYF. CDR3 in DNA: TGTGCCATAGGAGGCGTGGTCGGCGAGCAGTACTTC.

The rearrangement links TRBV30 to TRBJ2-7, with TRBD1 as a possible D gene (6 bases). Germline lookup yields CDR1 GTSNPN and CDR2 SVGIG (reference sequence). The CDR3 covers 13 residues. Trimming stripped 2 bases from V and 3 bases from J, with 11 bases between. The DNA of the CDR3 is TGTGCCTGGAGTCAGGGGCTGGGCTACGAGCAGTACTTC. Amino acid sequence: CAWSQGLGYEQYF.

The V and J genes are TRBV11-1 and TRBJ2-3, with D possibly being TRBD1 (6 bases). There are 15 residues in the CDR3. Trimming removed 3 bases from V and 6 bases from J, with 16 bases in between. Germline CDR1 SGHAT, CDR2 FQDESV (reference sequence). The CDR3 sequence: CASSFSGDRTDTQYF. The CDR3 DNA reads TGTGCCAGCAGCTTTTCAGGGGACCGTACGGATACGCAGTATTTT. The full variable domain, rest sourced from reference TRBV11-1 and TRBJ2-3, is EAEVAQSPRYKITEKSQAVAFWCDPISGHATLYWYRQILGQGPELLVQFQDESVVDDSQLPKDRFSAERLKGVDSTLKIQPAELGDSAMYLCASSFSGDRTDTQYFGPGTRLTVL.

The genes are TRBV5-5 and TRBJ1-2, with 7 bases aligning to TRBD1. The V gene's germline CDR1 is SGHKS and CDR2 YYEKEE (reference sequence). V gave up 7 bases and J gave up 4 bases; unmatched junction bases: 13. This CDR3 contains 15 residues. For the CDR3, the DNA is TGTGCCAGCGCCCCTTCACAGGGGCTCGGCTATGGCTACACCTTC. Protein: CASAPSQGLGYGYTF.

The chain has TRBV6-5 and TRBJ2-1; tentatively, D is TRBD2 (5 bases). CDR1 is MNHEY, CDR2 SVGAGI, per germline. The V and J ends lost 0 bases and 9 bases respectively, with 12 bases between them. The CDR3 consists of 14 residues. The DNA for the CDR3 is TGTGCCAGCAGTTACTCCGGCCCCCGGGGTGAGCAGTTCTTC. Its translation: CASSYSGPRGEQFF.

The chain joins TRBV6-6 to TRBJ2-1, with 15 bases aligning to TRBD2. The CDR3 is 16 amino acids. Unmatched junction bases numbered 7, after V lost 6 bases and J lost 7 bases. Germline V lookup: CDR1 MNHNY, CDR2 SVGAGI (reference sequence). CDR3 bases: TGTGCCAGCAGGGACTCCGGGACTAGCGGGGGGAATGAGCAGTTCTTC. Translation gives CASRDSGTSGGNEQFF.

The chain is built from TRBV6-5 and TRBJ2-1, with 8 bases that match TRBD1. V was pared by 10 bases and J by 4 bases, with 6 bases of the junction left unmatched. CDR1 is MNHEY, CDR2 SVGAGI, per germline. The CDR3 totals 13 residues. CDR3 amino acids: CATSTGVYNEQFF. The CDR3, as DNA: TGTGCCACATCGACAGGGGTTTACAATGAGCAGTTCTTC.

The V call is TRBV7-8, the J call TRBJ2-5; 8 bases map to TRBD2. The trim removed 8 bases at V and 5 bases at J, leaving 13 bases unmatched. The CDR3 covers 15 residues. Germline-derived CDR1 and CDR2 are SGHVS and FQNEAQ. The CDR3 coding sequence is TGTGCCAGCCGATCCCCCCAGCGGGAGACTGAGACCCAGTACTTC. This encodes CASRSPQRETETQYF.

The chain employs TRBV10-3 and TRBJ2-7, with TRBD2 matching 8 bases. Germline CDR1 ENHRY, CDR2 SYGVKD. This CDR3 comprises 15 residues. Losses at the gene ends were 3 bases for V and 5 bases for J; bases not matched to a gene: 9. CDR3 amino acids: CAISEMLAGSHEQYF. CDR3 nucleotide sequence: TGTGCCATCAGTGAAATGTTAGCGGGATCCCACGAGCAGTACTTC.

The chain employs TRBV29-1 and TRBJ2-1; TRBD2 matches 12 bases. V lost 7 bases and J lost 5; bases outside the gene matches: 9. Germline V lookup: CDR1 SQVTM, CDR2 ANQGSEA. The CDR3 is 15 residues long. CDR3 residues: CSEQPLAGGHNEQFF. In DNA form, the CDR3 reads TGCAGCGAGCAGCCCCTAGCGGGGGGGCACAATGAGCAGTTCTTC.